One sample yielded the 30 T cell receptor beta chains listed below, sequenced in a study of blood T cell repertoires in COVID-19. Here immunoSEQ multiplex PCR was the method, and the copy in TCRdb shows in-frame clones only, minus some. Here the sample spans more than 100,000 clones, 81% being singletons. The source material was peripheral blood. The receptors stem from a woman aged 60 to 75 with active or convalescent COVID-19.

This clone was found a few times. Here the CDR3 DNA reads TGTGCCAGCAGCTTATTTCAGGGTAGCAATCAGCCCCAGCATTTT. Encoded protein: CASSLFQGSNQPQHF. The chain links TRBV7-9 to TRBJ1-5, with D possibly TRBD1 on 5 matching bases. The CDR3 is made up of 15 amino acids. The V gene's germline CDR1 is SEHNR and CDR2 FQNEAQ (reference sequence). V dropped 2 bases and J dropped 0 bases, with 8 bases sitting between them. The full variable domain, rest sourced from reference TRBV7-9 and TRBJ1-5, is DTGVSQNPRHKITKRGQNVTFRCDPISEHNRLYWYRQTLGQGPEFLTYFQNEAQLEKSRLLSDRFSAERPKGSFSTLEIQRTEQGDSAMYLCASSLFQGSNQPQHFGDGTRLSIL.

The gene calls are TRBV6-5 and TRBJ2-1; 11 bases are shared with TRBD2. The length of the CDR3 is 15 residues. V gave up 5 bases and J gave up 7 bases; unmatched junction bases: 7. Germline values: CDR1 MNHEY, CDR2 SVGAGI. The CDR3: CASSNIAGGGNEQFF. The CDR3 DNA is TGTGCCAGCAGTAATATAGCGGGAGGGGGGAATGAGCAGTTCTTC.

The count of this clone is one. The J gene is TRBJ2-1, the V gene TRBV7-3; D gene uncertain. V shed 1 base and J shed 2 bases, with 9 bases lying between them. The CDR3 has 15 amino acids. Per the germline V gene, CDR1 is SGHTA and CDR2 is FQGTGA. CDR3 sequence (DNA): TGTGCCAGCAGCTTAATCCCAAGCCCCTACAATGAGCAGTTCTTC. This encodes CASSLIPSPYNEQFF.

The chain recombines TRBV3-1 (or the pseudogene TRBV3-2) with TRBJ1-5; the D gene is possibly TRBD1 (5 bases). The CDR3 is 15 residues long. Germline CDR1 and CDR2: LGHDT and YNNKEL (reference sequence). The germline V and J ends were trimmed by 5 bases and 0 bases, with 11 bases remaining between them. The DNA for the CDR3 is TGTGCCAGCAGCTTAGGACAAAATAGCAATCAGCCCCAGCATTTT. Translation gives CASSLGQNSNQPQHF.

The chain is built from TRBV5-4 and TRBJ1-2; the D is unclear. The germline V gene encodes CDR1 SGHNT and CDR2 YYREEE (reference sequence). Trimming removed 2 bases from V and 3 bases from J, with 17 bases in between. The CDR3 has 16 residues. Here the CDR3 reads CASSLYSTLSYYGYTF. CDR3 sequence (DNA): TGTGCCAGCAGCTTATACAGTACCTTATCCTACTATGGCTACACCTTC.

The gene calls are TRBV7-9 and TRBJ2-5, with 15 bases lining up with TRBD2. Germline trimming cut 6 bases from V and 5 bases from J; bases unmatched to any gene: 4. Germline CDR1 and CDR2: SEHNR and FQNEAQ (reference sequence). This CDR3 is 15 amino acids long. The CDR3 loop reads CASSQGLAGGETQYF. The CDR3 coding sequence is TGTGCCAGCAGTCAGGGACTAGCGGGGGGTGAGACCCAGTACTTC.

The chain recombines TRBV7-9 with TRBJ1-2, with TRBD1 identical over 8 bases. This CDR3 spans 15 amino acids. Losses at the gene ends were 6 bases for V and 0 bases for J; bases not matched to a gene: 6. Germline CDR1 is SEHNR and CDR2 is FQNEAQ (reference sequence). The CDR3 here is CASSSGQATNYGYTF. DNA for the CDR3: TGTGCCAGCAGTTCGGGACAGGCAACTAACTATGGCTACACCTTC. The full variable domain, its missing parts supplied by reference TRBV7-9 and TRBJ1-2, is DTGVSQNPRHKITKRGQNVTFRCDPISEHNRLYWYRQTLGQGPEFLTYFQNEAQLEKSRLLSDRFSAERPKGSFSTLEIQRTEQGDSAMYLCASSSGQATNYGYTFGSGTRLTVV.

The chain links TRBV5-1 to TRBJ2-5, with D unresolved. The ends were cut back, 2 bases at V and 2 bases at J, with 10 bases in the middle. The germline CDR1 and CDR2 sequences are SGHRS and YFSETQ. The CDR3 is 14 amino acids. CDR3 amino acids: CASSLLPVQETQYF. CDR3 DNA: TGCGCCAGCAGCTTACTTCCCGTACAAGAGACCCAGTACTTC.

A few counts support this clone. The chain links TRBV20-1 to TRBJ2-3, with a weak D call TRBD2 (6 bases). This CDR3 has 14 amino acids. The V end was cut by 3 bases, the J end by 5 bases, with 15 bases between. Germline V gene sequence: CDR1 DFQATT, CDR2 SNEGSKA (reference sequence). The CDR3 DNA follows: TGCAGTGCTAGTACGGGACTGGGGGTAGATACGCAGTATTTT. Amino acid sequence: CSASTGLGVDTQYF.

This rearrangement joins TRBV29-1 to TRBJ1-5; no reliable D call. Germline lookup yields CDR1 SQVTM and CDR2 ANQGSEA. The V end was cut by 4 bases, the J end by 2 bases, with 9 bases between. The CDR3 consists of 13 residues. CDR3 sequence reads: CSVAAGGNQPQHF. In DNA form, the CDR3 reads TGCAGCGTTGCGGCCGGGGGCAATCAGCCCCAGCATTTT.

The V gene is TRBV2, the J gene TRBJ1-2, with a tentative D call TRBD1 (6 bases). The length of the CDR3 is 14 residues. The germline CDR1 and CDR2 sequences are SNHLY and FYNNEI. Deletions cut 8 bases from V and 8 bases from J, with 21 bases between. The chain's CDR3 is CASLKETGSKGYTF. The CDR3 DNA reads TGTGCCAGCCTCAAAGAAACAGGGTCCAAGGGCTACACCTTC. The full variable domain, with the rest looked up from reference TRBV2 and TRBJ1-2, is EPEVTQTPSHQVTQMGQEVILRCVPISNHLYFYWYRQILGQKVEFLVSFYNNEISEKSEIFDDQFSVERPDGSNFTLKIRSTKLEDSAMYFCASLKETGSKGYTFGSGTRLTVV.

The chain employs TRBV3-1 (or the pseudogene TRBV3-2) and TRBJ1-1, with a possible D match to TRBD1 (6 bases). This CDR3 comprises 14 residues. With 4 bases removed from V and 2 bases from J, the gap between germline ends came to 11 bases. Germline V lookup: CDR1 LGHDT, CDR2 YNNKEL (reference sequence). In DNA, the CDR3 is TGTGCCAGCAGCCGACAGGATCGAAACACTGAAGCTTTCTTT. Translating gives CASSRQDRNTEAFF.

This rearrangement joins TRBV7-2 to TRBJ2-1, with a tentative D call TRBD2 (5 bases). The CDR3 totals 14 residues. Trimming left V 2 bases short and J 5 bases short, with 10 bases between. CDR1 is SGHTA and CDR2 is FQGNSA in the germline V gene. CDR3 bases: TGTGCCAGCAGCTTAATGGGCGGGCACAATGAGCAGTTCTTC. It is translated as CASSLMGGHNEQFF.

CDR3 sequence reads: CASSLGRDGNQPQHF. In nucleotides, the CDR3 is TGCGCCAGCAGCTTGGGGAGGGATGGCAATCAGCCCCAGCATTTT. This chain uses TRBV5-1 with TRBJ1-5; D gene uncertain. V was clipped by 0 bases and J by 2 bases, with 9 bases between them. Germline lookup yields CDR1 SGHRS and CDR2 YFSETQ. CDR3 size: 15 residues.

CDR3 DNA: TGTGCCACCAGTGACCGCCCCGGGAGGCAAGCTTTCTTT. Translation: CATSDRPGRQAFF. The gene calls are TRBV24-1 and TRBJ1-1; no clear D gene. Trimming removed 4 bases from V and 9 bases from J, with 14 bases in between. CDR3 length: 13 residues. Germline V gene data show CDR1 as KGHDR and CDR2 as SFDVKD.

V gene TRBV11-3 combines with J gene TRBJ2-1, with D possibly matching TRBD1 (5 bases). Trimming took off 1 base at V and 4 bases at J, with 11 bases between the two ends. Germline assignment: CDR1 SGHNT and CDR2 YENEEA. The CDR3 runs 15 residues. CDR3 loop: CASSLGSQGYNEQFF. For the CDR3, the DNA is TGTGCCAGCAGCTTAGGGTCTCAGGGATACAATGAGCAGTTCTTC. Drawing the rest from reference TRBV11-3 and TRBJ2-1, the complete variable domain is EAGVVQSPRYKIIEKKQPVAFWCNPISGHNTLYWYLQNLGQGPELLIRYENEEAVDDSQLPKDRFSAERLKGVDSTLKIQPAELGDSAVYLCASSLGSQGYNEQFFGPGTRLTVL.

CDR3 sequence reads: CASSSWAQGTDTQYF. The CDR3 region has the DNA TGTGCCAGCAGCTCCTGGGCCCAAGGCACAGATACGCAGTATTTT. The V gene is TRBV7-2, the J gene TRBJ2-3; the D is unclear. The germline CDR1 and CDR2 sequences are SGHTA and FQGNSA. Trimming took off 4 bases at V and 1 base at J, with 12 bases between the two ends. This CDR3 region has 15 residues.

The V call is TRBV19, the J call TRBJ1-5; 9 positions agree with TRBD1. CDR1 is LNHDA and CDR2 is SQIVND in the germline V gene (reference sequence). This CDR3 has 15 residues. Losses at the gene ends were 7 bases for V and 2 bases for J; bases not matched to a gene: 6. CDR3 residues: CASMGGQGGNQPQHF. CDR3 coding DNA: TGTGCCAGTATGGGGGGACAGGGAGGCAATCAGCCCCAGCATTTT.

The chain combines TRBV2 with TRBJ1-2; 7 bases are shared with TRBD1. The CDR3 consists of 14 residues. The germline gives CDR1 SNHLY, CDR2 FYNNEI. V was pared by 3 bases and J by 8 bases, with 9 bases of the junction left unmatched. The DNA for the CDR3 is TGTGCCAGCAGTGATTGGGACAGAAGGTACGGCTACACCTTC. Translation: CASSDWDRRYGYTF.

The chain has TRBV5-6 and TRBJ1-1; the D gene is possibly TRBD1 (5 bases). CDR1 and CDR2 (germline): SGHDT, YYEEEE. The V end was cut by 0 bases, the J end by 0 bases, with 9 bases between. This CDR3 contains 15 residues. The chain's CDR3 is CASSLAPGMNTEAFF. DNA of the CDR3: TGTGCCAGCAGCTTGGCTCCAGGGATGAACACTGAAGCTTTCTTT.

CDR3 region: CASWEPTNEKLFF. CDR3 in DNA: TGCGCCAGCTGGGAGCCAACTAATGAAAAACTGTTTTTT. The genes are TRBV10-2 and TRBJ1-4; D is uncertain. Looked up from germline, CDR1 is WSHSY and CDR2 is SAAADI. Trimming cost V 8 bases and J 0 bases, with 7 bases left between them. The CDR3 runs 13 residues.

As DNA, the CDR3 is TGCGCCAGCAGCCACCGTAAGGGAGGGGGTGACGAAAAACTGTTTTTT. Encoded protein: CASSHRKGGGDEKLFF. The rearrangement links TRBV4-1 to TRBJ1-4; a weak D match, TRBD1 (6 bases). Between the trimmed V and J ends, which lost 3 bases and 8 bases, there was a span of 19 bases. CDR3 length equals 16 residues. Germline lookup yields CDR1 MGHRA and CDR2 YSYEKL.

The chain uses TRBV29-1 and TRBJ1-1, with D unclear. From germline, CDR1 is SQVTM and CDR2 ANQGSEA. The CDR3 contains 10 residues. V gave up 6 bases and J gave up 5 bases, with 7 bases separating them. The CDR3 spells CSVKRTEAFF. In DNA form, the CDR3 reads TGCAGCGTCAAGCGAACTGAAGCTTTCTTT.

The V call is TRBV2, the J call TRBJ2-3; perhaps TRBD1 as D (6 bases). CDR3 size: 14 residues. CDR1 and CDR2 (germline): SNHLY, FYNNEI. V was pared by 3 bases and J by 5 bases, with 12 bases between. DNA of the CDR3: TGTGCCAGCAGTGACATGTTGGGACAAGATACGCAGTATTTT. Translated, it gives CASSDMLGQDTQYF.

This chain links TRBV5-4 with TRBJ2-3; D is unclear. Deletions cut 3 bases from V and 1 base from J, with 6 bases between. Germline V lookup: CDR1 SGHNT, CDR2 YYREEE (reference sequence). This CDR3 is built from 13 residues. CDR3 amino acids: CASSSRGTDTQYF. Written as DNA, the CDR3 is TGTGCCAGCAGCTCTCGGGGCACAGATACGCAGTATTTT.

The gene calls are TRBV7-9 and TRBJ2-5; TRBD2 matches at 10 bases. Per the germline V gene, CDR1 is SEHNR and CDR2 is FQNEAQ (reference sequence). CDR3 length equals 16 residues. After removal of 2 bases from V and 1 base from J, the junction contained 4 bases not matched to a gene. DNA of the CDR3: TGTGCCAGCAGCTTAACAGCTAGCGGGGGCCAAGAGACCCAGTACTTC. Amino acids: CASSLTASGGQETQYF.

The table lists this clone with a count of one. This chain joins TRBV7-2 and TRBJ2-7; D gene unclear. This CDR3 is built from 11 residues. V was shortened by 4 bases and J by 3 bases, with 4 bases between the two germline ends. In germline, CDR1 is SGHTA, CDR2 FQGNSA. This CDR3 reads CASSSYYEQYF. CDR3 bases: TGTGCCAGCAGCTCGTACTACGAGCAGTACTTC.

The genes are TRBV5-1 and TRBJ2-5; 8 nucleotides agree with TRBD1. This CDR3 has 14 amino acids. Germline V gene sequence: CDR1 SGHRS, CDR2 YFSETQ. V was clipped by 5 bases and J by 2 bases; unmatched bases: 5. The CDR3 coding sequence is TGCGCCAGCAGAGCAACAGGGGGACAAGAGACCCAGTACTTC. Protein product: CASRATGGQETQYF.

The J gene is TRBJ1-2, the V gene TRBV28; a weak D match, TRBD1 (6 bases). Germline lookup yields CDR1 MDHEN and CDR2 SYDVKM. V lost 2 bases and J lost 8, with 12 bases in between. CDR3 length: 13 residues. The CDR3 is CASSLHREDGYTF. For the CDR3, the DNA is TGTGCCAGCAGTTTACACAGGGAAGACGGCTACACCTTC.

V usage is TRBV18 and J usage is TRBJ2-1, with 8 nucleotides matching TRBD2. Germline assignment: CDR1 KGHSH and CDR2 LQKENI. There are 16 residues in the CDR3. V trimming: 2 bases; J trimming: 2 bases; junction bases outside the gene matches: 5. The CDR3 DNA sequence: TGTGCCAGCTCACCATCCACGGGGGGGACCTACAATGAGCAGTTCTTC. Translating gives CASSPSTGGTYNEQFF.